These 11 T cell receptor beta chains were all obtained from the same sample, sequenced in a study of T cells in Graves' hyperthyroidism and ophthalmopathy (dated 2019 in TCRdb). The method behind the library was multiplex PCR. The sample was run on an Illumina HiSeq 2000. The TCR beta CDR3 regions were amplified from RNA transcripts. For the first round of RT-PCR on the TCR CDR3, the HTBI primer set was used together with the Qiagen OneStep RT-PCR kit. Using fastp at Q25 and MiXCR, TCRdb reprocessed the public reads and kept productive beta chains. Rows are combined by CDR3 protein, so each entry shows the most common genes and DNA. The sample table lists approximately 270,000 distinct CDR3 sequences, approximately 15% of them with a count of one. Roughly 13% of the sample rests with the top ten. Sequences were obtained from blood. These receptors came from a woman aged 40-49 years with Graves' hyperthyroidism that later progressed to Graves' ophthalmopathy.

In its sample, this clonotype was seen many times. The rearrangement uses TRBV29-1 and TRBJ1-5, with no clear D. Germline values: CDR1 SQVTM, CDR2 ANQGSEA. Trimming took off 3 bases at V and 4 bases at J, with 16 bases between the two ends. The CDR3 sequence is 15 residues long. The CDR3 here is CSVEWKGCRNQPQHF. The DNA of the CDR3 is TGCAGCGTTGAGTGGAAGGGTTGTCGGAATCAGCCCCAGCATTTT.

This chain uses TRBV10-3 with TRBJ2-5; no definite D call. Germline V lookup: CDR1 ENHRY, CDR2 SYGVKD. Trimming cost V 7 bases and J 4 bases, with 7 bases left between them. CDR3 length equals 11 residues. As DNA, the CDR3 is TGTGCCATCAAGGACCGAGAGACCCAGTACTTC. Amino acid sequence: CAIKDRETQYF.

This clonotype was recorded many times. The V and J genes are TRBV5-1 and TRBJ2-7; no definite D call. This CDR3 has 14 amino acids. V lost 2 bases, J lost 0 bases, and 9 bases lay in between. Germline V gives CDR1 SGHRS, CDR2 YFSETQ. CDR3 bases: TGCGCCAGCAGCTTCGACGGCTACTCCTACGAGCAGTACTTC. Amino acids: CASSFDGYSYEQYF.

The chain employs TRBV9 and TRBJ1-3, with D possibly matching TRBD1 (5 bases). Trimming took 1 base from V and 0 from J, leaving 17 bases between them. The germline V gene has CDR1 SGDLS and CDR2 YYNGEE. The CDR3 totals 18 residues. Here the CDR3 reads CASSVTPAGPHSGNTIYF. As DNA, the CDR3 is TGTGCCAGCAGCGTAACCCCGGCAGGGCCCCACTCTGGAAACACCATATATTTT. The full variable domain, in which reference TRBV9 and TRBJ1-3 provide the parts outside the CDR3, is DSGVTQTPKHLITATGQRVTLRCSPRSGDLSVYWYQQSLDQGLQFLIQYYNGEERAKGNILERFSAQQFPDLHSELNLSSLELGDSALYFCASSVTPAGPHSGNTIYFGEGSWLTVV.

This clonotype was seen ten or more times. In nucleotides, the CDR3 is TGTGCCAGCAGGAAGACAGGTTTTCCCCACGGGGAGCTGTTTTTT. This translates into CASRKTGFPHGELFF. This chain connects TRBV6-2 or TRBV6-3 to TRBJ2-2; the D gene is possibly TRBD1 (6 bases). CDR3 size: 15 residues. In germline, CDR1 is MNHEY, CDR2 SVGEGT. Trimming left V 6 bases short and J 7 bases short, with 18 bases between.

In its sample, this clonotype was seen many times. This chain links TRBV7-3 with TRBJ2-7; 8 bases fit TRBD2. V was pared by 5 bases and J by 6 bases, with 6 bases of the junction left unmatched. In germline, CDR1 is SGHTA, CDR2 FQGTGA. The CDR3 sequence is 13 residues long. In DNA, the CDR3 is TGTGCCAGCAGCGCGGGACTAGGACGCGAGCAGTACTTC. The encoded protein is CASSAGLGREQYF.

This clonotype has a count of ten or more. The CDR3 coding sequence is TGTGCCAGCAGTTTATCAGCAGGGGCGAAGTTGGACAATGAGCAGTTCTTC. Translated, it gives CASSLSAGAKLDNEQFF. This chain joins TRBV27 and TRBJ2-1, with D possibly matching TRBD1 (6 bases). Germline V gene lookup returns CDR1 MNHEY and CDR2 SMNVEV (reference sequence). V was shortened by 0 bases and J by 5 bases, with 17 bases between the two germline ends. The CDR3 is 17 amino acids.

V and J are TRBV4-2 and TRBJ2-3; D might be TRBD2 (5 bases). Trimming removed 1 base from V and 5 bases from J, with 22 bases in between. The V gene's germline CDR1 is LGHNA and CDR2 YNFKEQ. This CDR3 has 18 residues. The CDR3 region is CASSQVALGLSEGDTQYF. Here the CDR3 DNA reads TGTGCCAGCAGCCAAGTTGCTTTAGGACTGAGTGAGGGAGATACGCAGTATTTT.

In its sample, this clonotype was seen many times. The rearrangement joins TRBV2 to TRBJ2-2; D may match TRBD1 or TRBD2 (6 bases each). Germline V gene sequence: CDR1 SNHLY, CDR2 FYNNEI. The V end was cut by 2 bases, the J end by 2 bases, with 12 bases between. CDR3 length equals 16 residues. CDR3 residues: CASSEPGAINTGELFF. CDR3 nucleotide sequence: TGTGCCAGCAGTGAACCGGGGGCTATAAACACCGGGGAGCTGTTTTTT.

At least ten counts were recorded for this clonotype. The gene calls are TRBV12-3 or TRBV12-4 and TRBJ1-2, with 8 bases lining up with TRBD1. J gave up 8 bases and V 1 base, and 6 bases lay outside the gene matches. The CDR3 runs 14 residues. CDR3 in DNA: TGTGCCAGCAGTTTAGAGGACAGGGTGCGCGGCTACACCTTC. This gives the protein CASSLEDRVRGYTF.

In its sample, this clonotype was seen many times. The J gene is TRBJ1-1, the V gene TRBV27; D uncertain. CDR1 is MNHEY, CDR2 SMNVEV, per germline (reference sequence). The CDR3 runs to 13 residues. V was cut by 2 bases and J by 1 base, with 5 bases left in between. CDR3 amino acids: CASSLNPNTEAFF. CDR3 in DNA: TGTGCCAGCAGTTTAAACCCGAACACTGAAGCTTTCTTT.